The entry below gives a single TCR beta chain sequence along with its context. Its antigen is currently not known. Per-base quality was not reported, and no clone a single base away is much larger than it. The library was built by means of the immunoSEQ multiplex PCR assay. TCRdb limited this immuneACCESS table to in-frame rearrangements with V and J called. A share of clones is missing; checked studies link under half to unresolved V genes, and the rest is unexplained. Present in this sample are about 150,000 clones, over 90% of which were seen just once. In total, the top ten clones hold 2% to 2.5% of the sample. From a lookup of the germline V gene, CDR1 and CDR2 are MNHEY and SVGAGI. The cysteine opens and the phenylalanine closes a CDR3 of 14 amino acids. The CDR3 DNA has 42 bases and is translated from base 1. Relative to germline, V is missing 5 bases and J is missing 8 bases, with 7 bases of the junction outside any gene match.

The record originates from a study of control samples from healthy donors and cancer patients (dated by TCRdb to 2018 to 2020). The rearrangement combines TRBV6-5 with TRBJ2-2; 8 junctional bases match TRBD1. Sequenced: blood. The source is a man between 45 and 60 years old in good health. The sequenced DNA is TGTGCCAGCAGTCTTACAGGGGGTAGGGGGGAGCTGTTTTTT. Its amino acids are CASSLTGGRGELFF.